This T cell receptor beta chain was observed in a study of blood T cell repertoires in COVID-19. Study context: COVID-19 samples, acute and convalescent, were from the United States, Italy and Spain.

This clone was counted a single time. How the authors handled the data: Reference gene primer amplification in the assay estimated nucleated cell counts. This table comes from immunoSEQ multiplex PCR, and its TCRdb copy is limited to in-frame clones, with some not included. The DNA was the basis for D and trimming; V, J and clone size are from that table. This sample yields 350,000 to 450,000 clones, of which 85% are seen a single time; approximately 3.7% belongs to the top ten. This CDR3 has 15 amino acids. Looked up from germline, CDR1 is SGDLS and CDR2 is YYNGEE. Trimming took off 3 bases at V and 2 bases at J, with 12 bases between the two ends.

Specimen: peripheral blood. This TCR derives from a woman between 18 and 29 years old with acute or convalescent COVID-19. The chain carries TRBV9 and TRBJ1-5; tentatively, D is TRBD1 (6 bases). The CDR3 coding sequence is TGTGCCAGCAGCGACCGGGACATAGGCAATCAGCCCCAGCATTTT. This gives the protein CASSDRDIGNQPQHF. The entire variable domain, with the rest obtained from reference TRBV9 and TRBJ1-5, is as follows: DSGVTQTPKHLITATGQRVTLRCSPRSGDLSVYWYQQSLDQGLQFLIQYYNGEERAKGNILERFSAQQFPDLHSELNLSSLELGDSALYFCASSDRDIGNQPQHFGDGTRLSIL.